This T cell receptor (beta chain) was profiled in a study of cytomegalovirus exposure and HLA in healthy donors. Overall study results and limits: According to the study, 150 to 200 TCR beta chains were cytomegalovirus-associated. Within an earlier analysis, most TCR beta V segments proved productive either about 87% or about 30% of the time. Presence/absence analyses assumed roughly uniform sequencing depth across donors, which may not hold.

CDR3 length: 13 residues. The V gene's germline CDR1 is LGHNA and CDR2 YNFKEQ. V was pared by 0 bases and J by 5 bases, with 8 bases between. On this clone: Its antigen is not known.

Vbeta (60) and Jbeta (13) primers were used in the PCR. Here immunoSEQ multiplex PCR was the method, and the copy in TCRdb shows in-frame clones only, minus some. The table lists under 150,000 clones, roughly 65% of them singletons, with approximately 11% in the top ten. The chain links TRBV4-2 to TRBJ2-7; no firm D call. This receptor was obtained from a man aged 40-49 years in good health and CMV-seropositive. Sequenced input: PBMCs. For the CDR3, the DNA is TGTGCCAGCAGCCAAGAAAACTACCACGAGCAGTACTTC. This gives the protein CASSQENYHEQYF.